Here is one T cell receptor beta chain with its context. What it recognizes is unknown. The data were obtained in a study of graft-versus-host responses after intestinal transplantation. About the research overall: Transplant types were multivisceral, liver-intestinal, or isolated intestinal. Tacrolimus plus steroids were given to all recipients for roughly three years, preceded by anti-thymocyte globulin induction.

Notes on the study in general: Within allografts, high graft-versus-host to host-versus-graft clonal ratios were seen among patients with graft-donor T cell macrochimerism. Present in recipient marrow, GvH clones included some that appeared first in ileum or blood.

The protocol was immunoSEQ multiplex PCR, while the TCRdb copy is restricted to in-frame clones and leaves out a portion. In the table there are about 82,000 clones, around 92% of which are singletons. Germline V gene lookup returns CDR1 MGHRA and CDR2 YSYEKL. This CDR3 has 17 residues. Trimming removed 1 base from V and 9 bases from J; junction bases left unmatched: 11. V and J are TRBV4-1 and TRBJ1-6, with 8 bases aligning to TRBD1. This material consisted of unstimulated CD4+ T cells sorted from spleen or lymph node cells, taken before intestinal transplant. The sequence was collected from a human donor who received an intestinal transplant. CDR3 amino acids: CASSQGIQTGGSSPLHF. The CDR3 DNA reads as TGCGCCAGCAGCCAAGGCATACAAACAGGGGGAAGTTCACCCCTCCACTTT.